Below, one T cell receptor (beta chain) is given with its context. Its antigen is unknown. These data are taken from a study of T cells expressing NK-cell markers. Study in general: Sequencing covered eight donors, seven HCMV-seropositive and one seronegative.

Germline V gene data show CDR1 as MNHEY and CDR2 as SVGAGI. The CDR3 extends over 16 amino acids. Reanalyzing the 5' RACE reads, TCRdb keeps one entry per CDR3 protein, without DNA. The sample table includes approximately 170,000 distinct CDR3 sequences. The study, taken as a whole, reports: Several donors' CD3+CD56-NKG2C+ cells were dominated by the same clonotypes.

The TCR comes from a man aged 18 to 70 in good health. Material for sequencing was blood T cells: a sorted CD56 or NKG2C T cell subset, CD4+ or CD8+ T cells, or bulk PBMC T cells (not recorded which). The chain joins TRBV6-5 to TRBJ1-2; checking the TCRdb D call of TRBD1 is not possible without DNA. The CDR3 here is CASSYSLVGVNYGYTF.